This TCR beta chain is from a study of blood T cell repertoires in COVID-19. CDR1 and CDR2 from the germline V gene are LGHDT and YNNKEL (reference sequence). The CDR3 has 14 amino acids. The V end was cut by 2 bases, the J end by 2 bases, with 7 bases between. Clones were sequenced by immunoSEQ multiplex PCR, and TCRdb holds only the in-frame ones, with some missing. The sample lists 150,000 to 200,000 clones, approximately 89% occurring once. Sequenced input: peripheral blood. The clonotype comes from a woman aged 60-70 years with acute or convalescent COVID-19. The genes are TRBV3-1 (or the pseudogene TRBV3-2) and TRBJ1-5; D call uncertain. The CDR3 nucleotides read TGTGCCAGCAGCCAAAACAGTCGCAATCAGCCCCAGCATTTT. Protein product: CASSQNSRNQPQHF.